Below are 25 T cell receptor beta chains sequenced from a single sample in a study of neurological immune-mediated disorders. TCRdb processed the 5' RACE reads anew with MiXCR; each CDR3 protein has one entry. The table records under 70,000 distinct CDR3 sequences, 2.5% to 4% of them present only once. Source material: PBMCs. These receptors were obtained from a woman between 50 and 59 years old with multiple sclerosis.

There are many counts of this clonotype. This rearrangement joins TRBV24-1 to TRBJ2-1; tentatively, D is TRBD2 (5 bases). This CDR3 comprises 13 residues. V was pared by 0 bases and J by 8 bases, with 7 bases between. Germline lookup yields CDR1 KGHDR and CDR2 SFDVKD. In DNA, the CDR3 is TGTGCCACCAGTGATTTGATGCGGGATGAGCAGTTCTTC. Amino acid sequence: CATSDLMRDEQFF.

The sample holds many counts of this clonotype. The CDR3 coding sequence is TGTGCCAGCATGAGGACAGCCCGGCAGGCTCAGCCCCAGCATTTT. This codes for CASMRTARQAQPQHF. The chain carries TRBV6-1 and TRBJ1-5, with D possibly being TRBD1 (6 bases). CDR1 is MNHNS, CDR2 SASEGT, per germline. V was pared by 7 bases and J by 6 bases, with 19 bases between. The CDR3 is 15 amino acids.

This clonotype came up many times. V and J are TRBV20-1 and TRBJ1-1, with D perhaps TRBD1 (6 bases). CDR3 length: 13 residues. Germline assignment: CDR1 DFQATT and CDR2 SNEGSKA (reference sequence). V shed 3 bases and J shed 7 bases, with 15 bases lying between them. The CDR3 protein is CSASHRVPLEAFF. Written as DNA, the CDR3 is TGCAGTGCTAGTCACAGGGTGCCCCTTGAAGCTTTCTTT.

This clonotype was detected many times. This sequence joins TRBV7-2 and TRBJ2-2; a possible D gene is TRBD2 (6 bases). Germline values: CDR1 SGHTA, CDR2 FQGNSA. The CDR3 totals 15 residues. Deletions cut 7 bases from V and 0 bases from J, with 12 bases between. CDR3 residues: CASNPRGPNTGELFF. The CDR3 DNA follows: TGTGCCAGCAACCCGCGGGGCCCGAACACCGGGGAGCTGTTTTTT.

There are many counts of this clonotype. The chain uses TRBV20-1 and TRBJ2-5; D remains unclear. V was cut by 0 bases and J by 4 bases, with 18 bases left in between. CDR1 and CDR2 (germline): DFQATT, SNEGSKA (reference sequence). CDR3 length: 16 residues. This CDR3 is CSARDRYSPIRETQYF. Here the CDR3 DNA reads TGCAGTGCTAGAGATCGATACAGTCCGATTCGAGAGACCCAGTACTTC.

This clonotype was observed many times. This chain uses TRBV15 with TRBJ2-5, with TRBD2 identical over 7 bases. J lost 3 bases, V lost 0 bases, and 10 bases had no gene match. The CDR3 is made up of 17 amino acids. Germline values: CDR1 LNHNV, CDR2 YYDKDF (reference sequence). CDR3 coding DNA: TGTGCCACCAGCAGAGATCTCGGTTTTGGGGGGGAAGAGACCCAGTACTTC. Protein sequence: CATSRDLGFGGEETQYF.

This clonotype occurred a few times. The J gene is TRBJ1-6, the V gene TRBV19, with a possible D match to TRBD1 (6 bases). V was clipped by 4 bases and J by 6 bases, with 13 bases between them. Germline V gives CDR1 LNHDA, CDR2 SQIVND (reference sequence). The CDR3 runs to 15 residues. The CDR3 region is CASSTAGGRNSPLHF. The DNA for the CDR3 is TGTGCCAGTAGTACTGCGGGGGGGCGTAATTCACCCCTCCACTTT.

This clonotype was detected ten times or more. The chain combines TRBV19 with TRBJ1-2; no clear D gene. With 2 bases removed from V and 2 bases from J, the gap between germline ends came to 3 bases. Germline V gene lookup returns CDR1 LNHDA and CDR2 SQIVND (reference sequence). The CDR3 covers 12 residues. The CDR3 loop reads CASSIRNYGYTF. CDR3 DNA sequence: TGTGCCAGTAGTATACGGAACTATGGCTACACCTTC.

Many counts were recorded for this clonotype. The chain combines TRBV5-6 with TRBJ2-7; either TRBD1 or TRBD2 may fit D (5 bases each). Trimming took off 0 bases at V and 2 bases at J, with 15 bases between the two ends. The CDR3 has 16 residues. Germline-derived CDR1 and CDR2 are SGHDT and YYEEEE. The CDR3, as DNA: TGTGCCAGCAGCTTGGGGATAGGGGAGTATGCCTACGAGCAGTACTTC. Residues: CASSLGIGEYAYEQYF. The variable domain in full, completed from reference TRBV5-6 and TRBJ2-7, reads DAGVTQSPTHLIKTRGQQVTLRCSPKSGHDTVSWYQQALGQGPQFIFQYYEEEERQRGNFPDRFSGHQFPNYSSELNVNALLLGDSALYLCASSLGIGEYAYEQYFGPGTRLTVT.

This clonotype appeared many times. CDR3 residues: CASSAAFGGPNYNEQFF. For the CDR3, the DNA is TGCGCCAGCAGCGCGGCCTTCGGGGGACCGAACTACAATGAGCAGTTCTTC. V usage is TRBV5-1 and J usage is TRBJ2-1; TRBD2 might be the D (6 bases). Germline V gene sequence: CDR1 SGHRS, CDR2 YFSETQ. V was pared by 4 bases and J by 3 bases, with 20 bases between. This CDR3 is built from 17 residues.

Ten or more counts support this clonotype. V usage is TRBV5-4 and J usage is TRBJ2-2; possibly TRBD1 or TRBD2 for D (5 bases each). V was trimmed by 4 bases and J by 6 bases, leaving 16 bases between them. CDR1 and CDR2 from the germline V gene are SGHNT and YYREEE (reference sequence). This CDR3 comprises 15 residues. The CDR3 protein is CASSSGGKGPGELFF. CDR3 nucleotide sequence: TGTGCCAGCAGCAGTGGGGGTAAAGGGCCCGGGGAGCTGTTTTTT.

This clonotype was seen many times. The chain couples TRBV5-1 to TRBJ2-1; 10 bases fit TRBD2. After removal of 0 bases from V and 3 bases from J, the junction contained 6 bases not matched to a gene. CDR1 is SGHRS, CDR2 YFSETQ, per germline. This CDR3 spans 17 amino acids. CDR3 coding DNA: TGCGCCAGCAGCTTGGCGATTAGCGGGGGGATCTACAATGAGCAGTTCTTC. This encodes CASSLAISGGIYNEQFF.

This clonotype was observed many times. The V call is TRBV20-1, the J call TRBJ1-6; 9 nucleotides align to TRBD1. V gave up 6 bases and J gave up 7 bases; unmatched junction bases: 7. Germline assignment: CDR1 DFQATT and CDR2 SNEGSKA (reference sequence). The CDR3 spans 14 residues. CDR3: CSARTGVPNSPLHF. Here the CDR3 DNA reads TGCAGTGCAAGGACAGGGGTTCCGAATTCACCCCTCCACTTT.

This clonotype has a count of ten or more. The chain has TRBV6-5 and TRBJ2-1, with TRBD2 matching over 7 bases. The CDR3 runs to 13 residues. Looked up from germline, CDR1 is MNHEY and CDR2 is SVGAGI. V was clipped by 6 bases and J by 10 bases; unmatched bases: 9. CDR3 sequence reads: CASSLILASEQFF. The CDR3 DNA is TGTGCCAGCAGCCTGATACTAGCGAGCGAGCAGTTCTTC.

The table lists this clonotype with a few counts. V is TRBV4-1 and J is TRBJ2-2, with TRBD1 matching over 7 bases. CDR1 and CDR2 from the germline V gene are MGHRA and YSYEKL. The CDR3 has 14 amino acids. After removal of 6 bases from V and 5 bases from J, the junction contained 6 bases not matched to a gene. CDR3 in amino acids: CASSRAGGTGELFF. As DNA, the CDR3 is TGCGCCAGCAGTCGAGCAGGGGGAACCGGGGAGCTGTTTTTT.

This sequence joins TRBV7-2 and TRBJ1-1; D is unresolved. This CDR3 is built from 14 residues. Germline V lookup: CDR1 SGHTA, CDR2 FQGNSA. Deletions cut 1 base from V and 1 base from J, with 7 bases between. The CDR3 loop is CASSLVYGNTEAFF. CDR3 coding DNA: TGTGCCAGCAGCTTAGTCTACGGGAACACTGAAGCTTTCTTT.

This clonotype was observed many times. V gene TRBV5-6 combines with J gene TRBJ2-7; a possible D gene is TRBD2 (6 bases). The CDR3 is 12 residues long. Germline CDR1 is SGHDT and CDR2 is YYEEEE. Deletions cut 2 bases from V and 6 bases from J, with 9 bases between. In nucleotides, the CDR3 is TGTGCCAGCAGCTTTCACGGGGGCGAGCAGTACGTC. It yields the protein CASSFHGGEQYV.

This clonotype was counted many times. The chain joins TRBV5-1 to TRBJ1-1; 7 nucleotides agree with TRBD1. Trimming cost V 3 bases and J 0 bases; bases outside gene matches: 5. Germline V gives CDR1 SGHRS, CDR2 YFSETQ. The CDR3 length is 15 residues. The CDR3 bases are TGCGCCAGCAGCTGGGGGGACAGAATGAACACTGAAGCTTTCTTT. The encoded protein is CASSWGDRMNTEAFF.

This clonotype has at least ten counts. This chain uses TRBV4-1 with TRBJ1-5; tentatively, D is TRBD1 (5 bases). Trimming pared 1 base from V and 1 base from J, leaving 11 bases between. CDR3 length: 16 residues. Germline V gives CDR1 MGHRA, CDR2 YSYEKL. CDR3 bases: TGCGCCAGCAGCCAAGCGGGGGAGGGGAGCAATCAGCCCCAGCATTTT. Amino acids: CASSQAGEGSNQPQHF.

This sequence joins TRBV20-1 and TRBJ2-7, with D unclear. The V gene's germline CDR1 is DFQATT and CDR2 SNEGSKA (reference sequence). V dropped 0 bases and J dropped 4 bases, with 1 base sitting between them. The CDR3 loop spans 10 amino acids. The CDR3 sequence: CSAREYEQYF. As DNA, the CDR3 is TGCAGTGCTAGAGAGTACGAGCAGTACTTC.

This clonotype has a count of ten or more. The chain has TRBV20-1 and TRBJ1-1, with D perhaps TRBD1 (5 bases). Trimming stripped 2 bases from V and 3 bases from J, with 10 bases between. The CDR3 has 13 amino acids. The V gene's germline CDR1 is DFQATT and CDR2 SNEGSKA (reference sequence). Here the CDR3 DNA reads TGCAGTGCTAGATCTGGCAGGGACACTGAAGCTTTCTTT. Protein: CSARSGRDTEAFF.

This clonotype was detected many times. The CDR3 region is CSASRASGMETQYF. The CDR3 nucleotides are TGCAGTGCCTCCCGCGCTAGCGGGATGGAGACCCAGTACTTC. The chain links TRBV20-1 to TRBJ2-5, with 9 bases matching TRBD2. The CDR3 consists of 14 residues. J gave up 5 bases and V 6 bases, and 10 bases lay outside the gene matches. CDR1 and CDR2 from the germline V gene are DFQATT and SNEGSKA (reference sequence).

A few counts support this clonotype. This may arise from a read error, as a much more abundant clone is one base away. The chain couples TRBV28 to TRBJ2-6; D possibly uses TRBD1 or TRBD2 (5 bases each). CDR1 is MDHEN, CDR2 SYDVKM, per germline. The length of the CDR3 is 15 residues. The CDR3 region is CASSFSRAGAKVLTF. CDR3 bases: TGTGCCAGCAGTTTCAGCAGGGCCGGGGCCAAAGTCCTGACTTTC.

Many counts were recorded for this clonotype. The CDR3 coding sequence is TGTGCCAGCAGCTTAAGGGGTTCCGGGGAGCTGTTTTTT. Translated: CASSLRGSGELFF. The genes are TRBV7-2 and TRBJ2-2, with D perhaps matching TRBD1 (5 bases). CDR1 SGHTA and CDR2 FQGNSA come from the germline V gene. This CDR3 is 13 amino acids long. The V end was cut by 2 bases, the J end by 6 bases, with 7 bases between. The full variable domain, in which reference TRBV7-2 and TRBJ2-2 provide the parts outside the CDR3, is GAGVSQSPSNKVTEKGKDVELRCDPISGHTALYWYRQSLGQGLEFLIYFQGNSAPDKSGLPSDRFSAERTGGSVSTLTIQRTQQEDSAVYLCASSLRGSGELFFGEGSRLTVL.

This clonotype was found many times. The rearrangement uses TRBV5-1 and TRBJ2-7, with D perhaps TRBD2 (5 bases). Trimming shortened V by 3 bases and J by 0 bases, and 10 bases separated the two germline ends. The germline V gene has CDR1 SGHRS and CDR2 YFSETQ. CDR3 length equals 14 residues. The CDR3 region has the DNA TGCGCCAGCAGCTACGGGATCAGCTCCTACGAGCAGTACTTC. Its translation is CASSYGISSYEQYF.